The next 14 T cell receptor beta chains were all read from a single sample in a study of technical replicates of blood from a handful of donors. Sequencing used immunoSEQ multiplex PCR; TCRdb keeps in-frame clones, though not all of them. The table has 14,000 or so clones, roughly 80% seen once. The sequenced sample consisted of PBMCs. These receptor sequences come from a human donor in good health.

In its sample, this clone ranks as medium-sized (0.01 to 0.1%). The chain joins TRBV6-5 to TRBJ1-5; TRBD1 might be the D (5 bases). Germline lookup yields CDR1 MNHEY and CDR2 SVGAGI. V lost 6 bases to trimming and J lost 1 base, with 13 bases between them. CDR3 length equals 15 residues. The DNA of the CDR3 is TGTGCCAGCAGGGGGGGTGTAGGGAGCAATCAGCCCCAGCATTTT. The encoded protein is CASRGGVGSNQPQHF.

The chain employs TRBV13 and TRBJ2-6; 7 bases are a match to TRBD1. Looked up from germline, CDR1 is PRHDT and CDR2 is FYEKMQ (reference sequence). V trimming: 6 bases; J trimming: 1 base; junction bases outside the gene matches: 9. This CDR3 region has 17 residues. This chain's CDR3 is CASSSGTVDSGANVLTF. Written as DNA, the CDR3 is TGTGCCAGCAGTTCCGGGACAGTAGATTCTGGGGCCAACGTCCTGACTTTC.

The chain recombines TRBV7-9 with TRBJ1-1, with D possibly being TRBD1 (6 bases). Germline values: CDR1 SEHNR, CDR2 FQNEAQ (reference sequence). The CDR3 runs to 14 residues. Trimming removed 6 bases from V and 0 bases from J, with 11 bases in between. The CDR3 DNA follows: TGTGCCAGCAGTGAACAGGGACTGAACACTGAAGCTTTCTTT. Translating gives CASSEQGLNTEAFF. The full variable domain, rest sourced from reference TRBV7-9 and TRBJ1-1, is DTGVSQNPRHKITKRGQNVTFRCDPISEHNRLYWYRQTLGQGPEFLTYFQNEAQLEKSRLLSDRFSAERPKGSFSTLEIQRTEQGDSAMYLCASSEQGLNTEAFFGQGTRLTVV.

V and J are TRBV7-9 and TRBJ2-3; D remains ambiguous. Germline CDR1 is SEHNR and CDR2 is FQNEAQ (reference sequence). The CDR3 consists of 12 residues. The V end was cut by 5 bases, the J end by 4 bases, with 7 bases between. CDR3 DNA sequence: TGTGCCAGCAGCCCCTACCCAGATACGCAGTATTTT. This sequence encodes CASSPYPDTQYF.

The chain carries TRBV5-4 and TRBJ2-7, with 9 bases fitting TRBD2. The V segment lost 0 bases and the J segment 5 bases; nucleotides outside the gene matches: 9. This CDR3 is built from 16 residues. Per germline, CDR1 SGHNT and CDR2 YYREEE (reference sequence). The CDR3 DNA reads TGTGCCAGCAGCTTGGGGTCCCCAGCGGGAGGCAACGAGCAGTACTTC. Its translation: CASSLGSPAGGNEQYF.

V and J are TRBV11-2 and TRBJ2-1; possible D gene TRBD2, 6 bases. Germline V gives CDR1 SGHAT, CDR2 FQNNGV. The CDR3 is made up of 15 amino acids. The germline V and J ends were trimmed by 4 bases and 10 bases, with 20 bases remaining between them. CDR3 in amino acids: CASSSGVGVKNEQFF. DNA of the CDR3: TGTGCCAGCAGCTCGGGGGTGGGGGTGAAGAACGAGCAGTTCTTC.

The chain links TRBV10-2 to TRBJ2-2; 12 bases align to TRBD1. The CDR3 consists of 14 residues. Per the germline V gene, CDR1 is WSHSY and CDR2 is SAAADI. The J segment lost 7 bases and the V segment lost 7 bases, leaving 4 bases of the junction unmatched. As DNA, the CDR3 is TGCGCCAGCAAGGGGACAGGGGGCAACGGGGAGCTGTTTTTT. Translation: CASKGTGGNGELFF.

This sequence joins TRBV19 and TRBJ2-2; 8 nucleotides align to TRBD1. Per the germline V gene, CDR1 is LNHDA and CDR2 is SQIVND (reference sequence). V dropped 11 bases and J dropped 1; count of bases not matched to a gene: 6. This CDR3 is built from 14 residues. The DNA of the CDR3 is TGTGCCGGGGGGACAGGCCAGAACACCGGGGAGCTGTTTTTT. This codes for CAGGTGQNTGELFF.

The gene calls are TRBV6-5 and TRBJ1-5, with 9 bases identical to TRBD1. Germline CDR1 reads MNHEY; CDR2 reads SVGAGI. This CDR3 has 15 amino acids. V was pared by 6 bases and J by 1 base, with 4 bases of the junction left unmatched. The CDR3 sequence is CASSSQGASNQPQHF. For the CDR3, the DNA is TGTGCCAGCAGCTCACAGGGGGCAAGCAATCAGCCCCAGCATTTT.

The chain couples TRBV7-9 to TRBJ2-3; TRBD2 aligns across 7 bases. The V and J ends lost 1 base and 5 bases, in that order; junction bases with no gene match: 6. Germline CDR1 reads SEHNR; CDR2 reads FQNEAQ (reference sequence). CDR3 length equals 15 residues. The CDR3 protein is CASSLVGLAGDTQYF. CDR3 nucleotide sequence: TGTGCCAGCAGCTTAGTAGGGTTAGCGGGAGATACGCAGTATTTT.

This clone was seen only once. The chain recombines TRBV7-2 with TRBJ2-3; TRBD2 aligns across 8 bases. There are 16 residues in the CDR3. The V gene end was trimmed by 6 bases and the J gene end by 6 bases; junction bases not matched to a gene: 14. Germline values: CDR1 SGHTA, CDR2 FQGNSA. CDR3 sequence (DNA): TGTGCCAGCAGTCCAAGGGGGAGCGGGGGAAGGGATACGCAGTATTTT. It is translated as CASSPRGSGGRDTQYF.

The chain has TRBV18 and TRBJ2-1; TRBD2 aligns across 9 bases. Germline trimming cut 1 base from V and 7 bases from J; bases unmatched to any gene: 5. Germline V gene sequence: CDR1 KGHSH, CDR2 LQKENI. The CDR3 loop spans 15 amino acids. The CDR3 sequence: CASSPLAGVSNEQFF. Written as DNA, the CDR3 is TGTGCCAGCTCACCACTAGCGGGAGTATCTAATGAGCAGTTCTTC.

This chain joins TRBV5-4 and TRBJ2-1, with 8 bases that match TRBD2. Germline-derived CDR1 and CDR2 are SGHNT and YYREEE (reference sequence). Trimming cost V 6 bases and J 4 bases; bases outside gene matches: 9. This CDR3 comprises 15 residues. The chain's CDR3 is CASMLSASGYNEQFF. The DNA of the CDR3 is TGTGCCAGCATGCTGTCGGCTAGCGGGTACAATGAGCAGTTCTTC.

The chain combines TRBV27 with TRBJ2-7; D might be TRBD1 (6 bases). The CDR3 has 16 amino acids. The germline CDR1 and CDR2 sequences are MNHEY and SMNVEV (reference sequence). V lost 8 bases and J lost 7, with 27 bases in between. CDR3 nucleotide sequence: TGTGCCAGCGGTAGCACAGGGTTTGGAGCGATTGGAGAGCAGTACTTC. Its translation: CASGSTGFGAIGEQYF.